This passage covers 18 T cell receptor beta chains from one sample sequenced in a study of blood T cell repertoires in COVID-19. The assay was immunoSEQ multiplex PCR, and TCRdb's table has in-frame clones only and misses some. The table shows 390,000 or so clones, with approximately 89% occurring only once. The sample consisted of peripheral blood. The receptors were sampled from a woman aged 25 to 39 with COVID-19, enrolled during active disease.

The chain couples TRBV24-1 to TRBJ2-2; TRBD2 agrees at 7 bases. Germline CDR1 reads KGHDR; CDR2 reads SFDVKD. The CDR3 consists of 14 residues. J was trimmed by 1 base and V by 7 bases; bases with no gene match: 2. Written as DNA, the CDR3 is TGTGCCACCAGAGCGGGGTTGAACACCGGGGAGCTGTTTTTT. This gives the protein CATRAGLNTGELFF.

The CDR3 DNA reads as TGTGCCACCAGTGATCAAGGACAGACCCTAGAGACCCAGTACTTC. Translation gives CATSDQGQTLETQYF. The chain joins TRBV24-1 to TRBJ2-5; D possibly corresponds to TRBD1 (6 bases). V lost 3 bases and J lost 4, with 14 bases in between. Germline values: CDR1 KGHDR, CDR2 SFDVKD. The CDR3 spans 15 residues.

This chain joins TRBV6-5 and TRBJ2-5; D is possibly TRBD2 (5 bases). V was trimmed by 2 bases and J by 5 bases, leaving 12 bases between them. The CDR3 loop spans 14 amino acids. The V gene's germline CDR1 is MNHEY and CDR2 SVGAGI. This CDR3 is CASSYASFRETQYF. In DNA, the CDR3 is TGTGCCAGCAGTTACGCTAGCTTTCGGGAGACCCAGTACTTC.

The chain links TRBV7-9 to TRBJ2-1, with D perhaps TRBD2 (5 bases). Looked up from germline, CDR1 is SEHNR and CDR2 is FQNEAQ (reference sequence). Trimming pared 5 bases from V and 6 bases from J, leaving 20 bases between. This CDR3 spans 16 amino acids. The CDR3 region has the DNA TGTGCCAGCAGCCATCAACGGGCCTCGGGAAGCAATGAGCAGTTCTTC. Translated: CASSHQRASGSNEQFF.

The chain recombines TRBV27 with TRBJ1-1, with 9 nucleotides matching TRBD1. Germline V gene sequence: CDR1 MNHEY, CDR2 SMNVEV (reference sequence). The V gene end was trimmed by 6 bases and the J gene end by 3 bases; junction bases not matched to a gene: 2. The CDR3 runs 13 residues. As DNA, the CDR3 is TGTGCCAGCAGGCGGACAGGGGACACTGAAGCTTTCTTT. Translated: CASRRTGDTEAFF.

The CDR3 loop reads CASSPTGQGVREEQYF. CDR3 nucleotides: TGTGCCAGCAGTCCGACGGGACAGGGGGTTAGGGAAGAGCAGTACTTC. The chain uses TRBV27 and TRBJ2-7, with TRBD1 identical over 11 bases. The J segment lost 7 bases and the V segment lost 5 bases, leaving 13 bases of the junction unmatched. The CDR3 consists of 16 residues. CDR1 and CDR2 from the germline V gene are MNHEY and SMNVEV (reference sequence).

This clone was detected once. J is TRBJ2-7 and V is TRBV12-3 or TRBV12-4, with no clear D. The CDR3 has 12 residues. The ends were cut back, 3 bases at V and 11 bases at J, with 14 bases in the middle. The CDR3 coding sequence is TGTGCCAGCAGTTTCTATGGGTCTAGAAAGTACTTC. Translated: CASSFYGSRKYF.

The chain recombines TRBV7-3 with TRBJ1-1; no firm D call. Germline-derived CDR1 and CDR2 are SGHTA and FQGTGA. Between the trimmed V and J ends, which lost 5 bases and 4 bases, there was a span of 11 bases. This CDR3 spans 13 amino acids. Here the CDR3 reads CASSQIYSTEAFF. The CDR3 DNA is TGTGCCAGCAGCCAAATCTACAGCACTGAAGCTTTCTTT.

In this sample, this clone turned up a few times. The sample has other DNA sequences that encode this CDR3 too. This chain joins TRBV27 and TRBJ1-2; TRBD1 aligns across 8 bases. Germline assignment: CDR1 MNHEY and CDR2 SMNVEV (reference sequence). The trim removed 0 bases at V and 4 bases at J, leaving 1 base unmatched. CDR3 length: 14 amino acids. The CDR3 region is CASSLSGQGYGYTF. CDR3 coding DNA: TGTGCCAGCAGTTTATCTGGACAGGGCTATGGCTACACCTTC.

The gene calls are TRBV7-2 and TRBJ2-7, with TRBD2 matching over 9 bases. CDR3 length: 15 amino acids. Germline CDR1 is SGHTA and CDR2 is FQGNSA. Trimming took 3 bases from V and 7 from J; bases not matched to a gene: 10. CDR3 loop: CASSFRLAASLEQYF. The CDR3 DNA reads as TGTGCCAGCAGCTTTCGACTAGCGGCCTCCTTAGAGCAGTACTTC.

The chain uses TRBV6-5 and TRBJ1-5, with TRBD1 matching 7 bases. Germline lookup yields CDR1 MNHEY and CDR2 SVGAGI. CDR3 length equals 12 residues. The V segment lost 7 bases and the J segment 6 bases; nucleotides outside the gene matches: 3. DNA of the CDR3: TGTGCCAGCAAGGGGGCTTGTCAGCCCCAGCATTTT. It translates to CASKGACQPQHF.

CDR3 coding DNA: TGTGCCAGCAGCACCCGGGTCGCGGATTCACCCCTCCACTTT. This translates into CASSTRVADSPLHF. The chain couples TRBV9 to TRBJ1-6; D not certain. Germline-derived CDR1 and CDR2 are SGDLS and YYNGEE. The V gene lost 4 bases and the J gene lost 8 bases, with 13 bases spanning the gap. This CDR3 spans 14 amino acids. The full variable domain, in which reference TRBV9 and TRBJ1-6 provide the parts outside the CDR3, is DSGVTQTPKHLITATGQRVTLRCSPRSGDLSVYWYQQSLDQGLQFLIQYYNGEERAKGNILERFSAQQFPDLHSELNLSSLELGDSALYFCASSTRVADSPLHFGNGTRLTVT.

The J gene is TRBJ2-2, the V gene TRBV2; TRBD1 is a possible D gene (6 bases). Per germline, CDR1 SNHLY and CDR2 FYNNEI. The CDR3 contains 15 residues. V was pared by 2 bases and J by 4 bases, with 11 bases between. The CDR3 loop reads CASSEQGLGTGELFF. CDR3 bases: TGTGCCAGCAGTGAACAGGGGTTGGGCACCGGGGAGCTGTTTTTT.

The chain combines TRBV29-1 with TRBJ2-7; D may be TRBD1 (7 bases). V shed 0 bases and J shed 3 bases, with 15 bases lying between them. The CDR3 runs to 15 residues. Looked up from germline, CDR1 is SQVTM and CDR2 is ANQGSEA. Here the CDR3 reads CSVEDPRGARYEQYF. CDR3 bases: TGCAGCGTTGAAGATCCCAGGGGGGCCCGCTACGAGCAGTACTTC.

The chain carries TRBV24-1 and TRBJ1-1; 8 bases line up with TRBD1. This CDR3 spans 21 amino acids. From germline, CDR1 is KGHDR and CDR2 SFDVKD. V shed 10 bases, J shed 5 bases, and the junction held 32 bases outside the gene matches. CDR3 loop: CATYPSTPLTSYRGDITEAFF. CDR3 bases: TGTGCCACGTACCCTTCCACCCCCCTGACTTCCTACAGGGGGGATATTACTGAAGCTTTCTTT.

This chain connects TRBV5-4 to TRBJ2-3, with 8 bases identical to TRBD2. CDR1 and CDR2 from the germline V gene are SGHNT and YYREEE (reference sequence). The CDR3 consists of 15 residues. V was pared by 3 bases and J by 1 base, with 4 bases of the junction left unmatched. CDR3 protein: CASSWSGGGTDTQYF. For the CDR3, the DNA is TGTGCCAGCAGCTGGAGCGGGGGTGGCACAGATACGCAGTATTTT. The entire variable domain, with the rest obtained from reference TRBV5-4 and TRBJ2-3, is as follows: ETGVTQSPTHLIKTRGQQVTLRCSSQSGHNTVSWYQQALGQGPQFIFQYYREEENGRGNFPPRFSGLQFPNYSSELNVNALELDDSALYLCASSWSGGGTDTQYFGPGTRLTVL.

The CDR3 bases are TGCGCCAGCAGCCAAGTGGTTCGGTCCCGCTCCTACAATGAGCAGTTCTTC. The encoded protein is CASSQVVRSRSYNEQFF. V and J are TRBV4-1 and TRBJ2-1; D call uncertain. The length of the CDR3 is 17 residues. The V gene lost 1 base and the J gene lost 0 bases, with 13 bases spanning the gap. The germline V gene has CDR1 MGHRA and CDR2 YSYEKL.

A few counts support this clone. The rearrangement links TRBV2 to TRBJ1-1; TRBD1 agrees at 8 bases. V gave up 8 bases and J gave up 0 bases; unmatched junction bases: 2. Looked up from germline, CDR1 is SNHLY and CDR2 is FYNNEI. The CDR3 contains 13 residues. In nucleotides, the CDR3 is TGTGCCAGCTGGGACAGGTTGAACACTGAAGCTTTCTTT. Translation gives CASWDRLNTEAFF.